Listed here is a single T cell receptor (beta chain). The sample originates from a study of blood T cell repertoires in COVID-19. Study-wide context: Samples representing acute and convalescent COVID-19 were sourced from the United States, Italy and Spain. PBMCs, B-cell-depleted T cells, or T cells were the source of the cDNA or gDNA that made up the material.

Per the germline V gene, CDR1 is LGHNA and CDR2 is YSLEER. Trimming left V 11 bases short and J 0 bases short, with 8 bases between. This CDR3 is 13 amino acids long. Original handling: Amplification with reference gene primers provided the estimates of nucleated cell counts. Profiling relied on immunoSEQ multiplex PCR, and the TCRdb table lists in-frame clones only, not all of them. V and J calls and clone size are as listed in that table; D and trimming were resolved from the DNA. The data contain 200,000 or so clones, 79% of them singletons. The V and J genes are TRBV4-3 and TRBJ2-6, with TRBD1 as a possible D gene (5 bases). The sequence came from a man aged 55 to 70 with active or convalescent COVID-19. The source material was peripheral blood. CDR3 region: CASRGSGANVLTF. The CDR3 region has the DNA TGCGCCTCTAGGGGCTCTGGGGCCAACGTCCTGACTTTC.